The next 19 T cell receptor beta chains were all read from a single sample in a study of blood T cells in healthy people across ages. Alongside a J-beta primer mix, a sample-barcoded 5' primer served in a second PCR lasting about 6 to 11 cycles. Each CDR3 protein is one row after TCRdb ran MiXCR on the 5' RACE reads. The sample lists about 690,000 distinct CDR3 sequences, 35% to 50% occurring once. Source material: blood. All receptors derive from a man older than 75 in good health.

This clonotype was observed at least ten times. The chain has TRBV10-2 and TRBJ1-2; D gene unclear. The CDR3 has 14 residues. Trimming shortened V by 0 bases and J by 7 bases, and 12 bases separated the two germline ends. Germline lookup yields CDR1 WSHSY and CDR2 SAAADI. The CDR3 is CASSESLKEGGYTF. CDR3 nucleotides: TGCGCCAGCAGTGAGTCGTTAAAGGAAGGTGGCTACACCTTC.

The chain carries TRBV5-1 and TRBJ1-2; possibly TRBD1 for D (5 bases). The CDR3 covers 12 residues. Trimming removed 0 bases from V and 8 bases from J, with 8 bases in between. Germline assignment: CDR1 SGHRS and CDR2 YFSETQ. The CDR3 is CASSLAREGYTF. In DNA, the CDR3 is TGCGCCAGCAGCTTGGCCAGGGAAGGCTACACCTTC.

This clonotype was picked up a small number of times. The V and J genes are TRBV29-1 and TRBJ2-1; 9 nucleotides agree with TRBD1. Germline CDR1 SQVTM, CDR2 ANQGSEA. V was pared by 7 bases and J by 7 bases, with 5 bases of the junction left unmatched. This CDR3 has 12 residues. The CDR3 loop reads CSAAGQGNEQFF. CDR3 nucleotides: TGCAGCGCTGCGGGACAGGGTAATGAGCAGTTCTTC.

The genes are TRBV29-1 and TRBJ2-1, with 13 bases aligning to TRBD2. CDR1 and CDR2 (germline): SQVTM, ANQGSEA. The CDR3 loop spans 16 amino acids. V was pared by 7 bases and J by 3 bases, with 9 bases of the junction left unmatched. In DNA, the CDR3 is TGCAGCGCCCAAAAGGGACTAGCGGGACACTACAATGAGCAGTTCTTC. Translation: CSAQKGLAGHYNEQFF.

There are a few counts of this clonotype. The chain links TRBV28 to TRBJ2-1; weak D call: TRBD1 (5 bases). Per the germline V gene, CDR1 is MDHEN and CDR2 is SYDVKM. This CDR3 has 14 amino acids. Trimming stripped 4 bases from V and 4 bases from J, with 11 bases between. DNA of the CDR3: TGTGCCAGCAGTTCCCCCGGACAATACAATGAGCAGTTCTTC. Translating gives CASSSPGQYNEQFF.

The chain has TRBV7-6 and TRBJ2-7; D tentatively fits TRBD1 or TRBD2 (5 bases each). The CDR3 contains 13 residues. Trimming removed 5 bases from V and 9 bases from J, with 17 bases in between. Per the germline V gene, CDR1 is SGHVS and CDR2 is FNYEAQ. The chain's CDR3 is CASSLRRGGGQYF. In DNA form, the CDR3 reads TGTGCCAGCAGCCTCCGCAGAGGTGGGGGGCAGTACTTC.

The table lists this clonotype with a count of one. A much larger clone lies one base from this, so it may be a read error. V gene TRBV7-2 combines with J gene TRBJ2-5; 10 nucleotides agree with TRBD1. The DNA end favors TRBJ2-7, so the J call may be wrong. CDR1 SGHTA and CDR2 FQGNSA come from the germline V gene. The CDR3 is 14 amino acids. In DNA form, the CDR3 reads TGTGCCCGCAGCACTAGGACAGGGGGCTACGAGCAGTACTTC. Encoded protein: CARSTRTGGYEQYF.

The chain employs TRBV20-1 and TRBJ1-4; D perhaps matches TRBD1 (6 bases). CDR1 is DFQATT, CDR2 SNEGSKA, per germline (reference sequence). The CDR3 has 14 amino acids. V gave up 0 bases and J gave up 5 bases, with 10 bases separating them. CDR3 sequence: CSARDPQGNEKLFF. The CDR3 DNA reads as TGCAGTGCTAGAGACCCGCAGGGGAATGAAAAACTGTTTTTT.

V gene TRBV29-1 combines with J gene TRBJ2-2; D gene uncertain. Trimming left V 4 bases short and J 2 bases short, with 11 bases between. The CDR3 covers 14 residues. Germline CDR1 and CDR2: SQVTM and ANQGSEA. This CDR3 is CSVGAVKNTGELFF. CDR3 coding DNA: TGCAGCGTTGGAGCCGTGAAAAACACCGGGGAGCTGTTTTTT.

The gene calls are TRBV18 and TRBJ1-4; no definite D call. The V gene lost 6 bases and the J gene lost 7 bases, with 18 bases spanning the gap. The germline V gene has CDR1 KGHSH and CDR2 LQKENI. The CDR3 is 15 amino acids. CDR3 loop: CASSQKAPPTEKLFF. The CDR3 nucleotides are TGTGCCAGCTCTCAAAAGGCCCCACCGACTGAAAAACTGTTTTTT.

J is TRBJ2-3 and V is TRBV5-6, with D perhaps assigned TRBD1 or TRBD2 (5 bases each). Germline CDR1 is SGHDT and CDR2 is YYEEEE. The ends were cut back, 5 bases at V and 2 bases at J, with 27 bases in the middle. The CDR3 loop spans 19 amino acids. The chain's CDR3 is CASSFRLIFDRRLTDTQYF. CDR3 DNA sequence: TGTGCCAGCAGTTTTCGACTAATATTTGACAGACGTCTCACAGATACGCAGTATTTT.

This clonotype came up many times. This chain connects TRBV5-5 to TRBJ2-5, with D maybe TRBD1 (6 bases). Looked up from germline, CDR1 is SGHKS and CDR2 is YYEKEE (reference sequence). Trimming shortened V by 5 bases and J by 0 bases, and 17 bases separated the two germline ends. The CDR3 length is 16 residues. CDR3 region: CASRQGRASNQETQYF. In DNA form, the CDR3 reads TGTGCCAGCAGGCAGGGGAGAGCCTCAAACCAAGAGACCCAGTACTTC. Supplemented by reference TRBV5-5 and TRBJ2-5, the full variable domain reads DAGVTQSPTHLIKTRGQQVTLRCSPISGHKSVSWYQQVLGQGPQFIFQYYEKEERGRGNFPDRFSARQFPNYSSELNVNALLLGDSALYLCASRQGRASNQETQYFGPGTRLLVL.

This clonotype was counted a single time. The gene calls are TRBV7-2 and TRBJ2-2; the D gene could be TRBD1 or TRBD2 (5 bases each). V was shortened by 1 base and J by 9 bases, with 12 bases between the two germline ends. CDR1 and CDR2 (germline): SGHTA, FQGNSA. The CDR3 totals 14 residues. The CDR3 sequence is CASSLGGRGRELFF. The CDR3 coding sequence is TGTGCCAGCAGCTTAGGGGGAAGGGGACGGGAGCTGTTTTTT.

In this sample, this clonotype turned up a few times. The chain couples TRBV27 to TRBJ2-3; 10 bases are shared with TRBD1. J gave up 6 bases and V 5 bases, and 17 bases lay outside the gene matches. The CDR3 is made up of 18 amino acids. CDR1 is MNHEY, CDR2 SMNVEV, per germline (reference sequence). The CDR3 sequence: CASSLSTPGTGVKDTQYF. CDR3 sequence (DNA): TGTGCCAGCAGTCTCTCCACCCCGGGGACAGGGGTAAAGGATACGCAGTATTTT.

V and J are TRBV6-5 and TRBJ1-2; 7 bases align to TRBD1. The CDR3 covers 15 residues. Trimming removed 5 bases from V and 2 bases from J; junction bases left unmatched: 8. Germline V gives CDR1 MNHEY, CDR2 SVGAGI. The CDR3 reads CASSPTTGKNYGYTF. For the CDR3, the DNA is TGTGCCAGCAGTCCAACGACAGGGAAAAACTATGGCTACACCTTC.

The genes are TRBV20-1 and TRBJ2-7; D gene ambiguous. The J call is doubtful: the DNA matches TRBJ2-5 better. Germline V gives CDR1 DFQATT, CDR2 SNEGSKA (reference sequence). The CDR3 runs to 12 residues. CDR3 region: CSASPLSGTQYF. Written as DNA, the CDR3 is TGCAGTGCTAGCCCCCTAAGTGGGACCCAGTACTTC.

This clonotype was seen only a few times. This chain uses TRBV11-2 with TRBJ2-4; 8 bases line up with TRBD1. The J call may be mistaken, given a closer DNA end match to TRBJ2-7. The CDR3 contains 15 residues. Per germline, CDR1 SGHAT and CDR2 FQNNGV. CDR3 loop: CASSLKGQGAYEQYF. CDR3 sequence (DNA): TGTGCCAGCAGCTTAAAGGGGCAGGGGGCTTACGAGCAGTACTTC.

The CDR3 DNA sequence: TGTGCCAGCAGCTTCGGGACTACCCATCAGTACTTC. As protein: CASSFGTTHQYF. V is TRBV13 and J is TRBJ2-7; 7 bases agree with TRBD2. CDR3 length: 12 amino acids. Germline V CDR1 and CDR2: PRHDT, FYEKMQ (reference sequence). V dropped 3 bases and J dropped 10; count of bases not matched to a gene: 6. Full variable domain (outside the CDR3, taken from reference TRBV13 and TRBJ2-7): AAGVIQSPRHLIKEKRETATLKCYPIPRHDTVYWYQQGPGQDPQFLISFYEKMQSDKGSIPDRFSAQQFSDYHSELNMSSLELGDSALYFCASSFGTTHQYFGPGTRLTVT.

This sequence joins TRBV5-1 and TRBJ2-5, with 14 nucleotides matching TRBD2. Per the germline V gene, CDR1 is SGHRS and CDR2 is YFSETQ. This CDR3 is built from 18 residues. V gave up 3 bases and J gave up 5 bases; unmatched junction bases: 12. The CDR3 loop is CASSYLPGLAGVKETQYF. CDR3 in DNA: TGCGCCAGCAGCTATCTTCCGGGACTAGCGGGGGTTAAGGAGACCCAGTACTTC.